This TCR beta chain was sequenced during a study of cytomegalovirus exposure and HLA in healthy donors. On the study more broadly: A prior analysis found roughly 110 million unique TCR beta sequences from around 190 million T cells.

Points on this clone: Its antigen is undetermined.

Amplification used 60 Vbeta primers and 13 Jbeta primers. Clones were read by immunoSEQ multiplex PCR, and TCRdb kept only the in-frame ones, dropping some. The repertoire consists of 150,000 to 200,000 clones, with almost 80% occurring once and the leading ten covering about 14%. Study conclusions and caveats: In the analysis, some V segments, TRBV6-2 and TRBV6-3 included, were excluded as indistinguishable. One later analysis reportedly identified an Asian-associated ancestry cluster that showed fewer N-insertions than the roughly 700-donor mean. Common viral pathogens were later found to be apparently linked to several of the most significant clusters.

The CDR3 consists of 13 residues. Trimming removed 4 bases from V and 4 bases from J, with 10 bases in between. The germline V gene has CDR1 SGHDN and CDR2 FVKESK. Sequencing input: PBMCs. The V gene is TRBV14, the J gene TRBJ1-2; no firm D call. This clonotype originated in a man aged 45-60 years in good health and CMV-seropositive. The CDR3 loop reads CASSPQNSYGYTF. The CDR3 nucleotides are TGTGCCAGCAGCCCCCAGAACAGCTATGGCTACACCTTC. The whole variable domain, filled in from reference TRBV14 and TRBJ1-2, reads EAGVTQFPSHSVIEKGQTVTLRCDPISGHDNLYWYRRVMGKEIKFLLHFVKESKQDESGMPNNRFLAERTGGTYSTLKVQPAELEDSGVYFCASSPQNSYGYTFGSGTRLTVV.